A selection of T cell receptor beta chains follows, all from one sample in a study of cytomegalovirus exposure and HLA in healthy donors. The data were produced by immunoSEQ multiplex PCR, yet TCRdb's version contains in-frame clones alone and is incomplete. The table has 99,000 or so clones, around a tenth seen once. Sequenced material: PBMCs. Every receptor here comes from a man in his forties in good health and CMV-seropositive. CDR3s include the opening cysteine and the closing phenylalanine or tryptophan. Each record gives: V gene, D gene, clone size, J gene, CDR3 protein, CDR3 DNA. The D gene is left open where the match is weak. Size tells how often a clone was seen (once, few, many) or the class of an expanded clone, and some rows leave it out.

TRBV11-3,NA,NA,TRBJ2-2,CASSGSFSGELFF,TGTGCCAGCAGCGGGAGTTTTTCCGGGGAGCTGTTTTTT
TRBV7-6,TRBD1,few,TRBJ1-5,CASSLGSGGGNQPQHF,TGTGCCAGCAGCTTAGGATCAGGGGGCGGCAATCAGCCCCAGCATTTT
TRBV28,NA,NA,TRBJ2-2,CASILSLRGTGELFF,TGTGCCAGCATTCTATCCCTACGGGGCACCGGGGAGCTGTTTTTT
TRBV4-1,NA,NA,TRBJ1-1,CASSEHLRHSVDTEAFF,TGCGCCAGCAGTGAACATCTGAGACATTCTGTCGACACTGAAGCTTTCTTT
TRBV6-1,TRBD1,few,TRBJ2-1,CASSEWDSSYNEQFF,TGTGCCAGCAGTGAATGGGACAGCTCCTACAATGAGCAGTTCTTC
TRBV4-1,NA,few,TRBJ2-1,CASSQYSYNEQFF,TGCGCCAGCAGCCAATACTCCTACAATGAGCAGTTCTTC
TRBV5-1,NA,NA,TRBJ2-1,CASSLASYHNEQFF,TGCGCCAGCAGCTTGGCCTCCTACCACAATGAGCAGTTCTTC
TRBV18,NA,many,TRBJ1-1,CASSPVQGISDTEAFF,TGTGCCAGCTCACCGGTTCAGGGGATTTCGGACACTGAAGCTTTCTTT
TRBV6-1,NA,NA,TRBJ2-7,CASVASLLAYEQYF,TGTGCCAGCGTAGCCAGCTTATTAGCCTACGAGCAGTACTTC
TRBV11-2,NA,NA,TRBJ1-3,CASSPRGPGYGNTIYF,TGTGCCAGCAGCCCCAGAGGACCGGGATATGGAAACACCATATATTTT
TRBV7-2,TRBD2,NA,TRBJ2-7,CASSLAGGRYEQYF,TGTGCCAGCAGCTTAGCGGGAGGGAGGTACGAGCAGTACTTC
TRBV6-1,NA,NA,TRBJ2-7,CASSGSVWTYEQYF,TGTGCCAGCAGTGGCAGCGTCTGGACTTACGAGCAGTACTTC
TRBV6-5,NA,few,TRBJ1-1,CASSYSSLNTEAFF,TGTGCCAGCAGTTACTCATCCTTGAACACTGAAGCTTTCTTT
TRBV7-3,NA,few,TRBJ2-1,CASSPQGGSDEQFF,TGTGCCAGCAGTCCCCAAGGCGGTAGTGATGAGCAGTTCTTC
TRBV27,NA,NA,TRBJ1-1,CASRSGTGTAFF,TGTGCCAGCCGATCCGGGACGGGGACTGCTTTCTTT
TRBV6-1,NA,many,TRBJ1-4,CAMQGSDEKLFF,TGTGCCATGCAGGGATCGGATGAAAAACTGTTTTTT
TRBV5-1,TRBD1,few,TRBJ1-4,CASSLGGQVNEKLFF,TGCGCCAGCAGCTTGGGCGGACAGGTCAATGAAAAACTGTTTTTT
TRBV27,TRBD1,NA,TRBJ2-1,CASSHGTGVLNEQFF,TGTGCCAGCAGTCACGGGACAGGGGTCCTCAATGAGCAGTTCTTC
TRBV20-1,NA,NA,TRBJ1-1,CSARQGTEAFF,TGCAGTGCTAGACAGGGGACTGAAGCTTTCTTT
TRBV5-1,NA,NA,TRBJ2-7,CASSLATHSYEQYF,TGCGCCAGCAGCTTGGCTACCCACTCCTACGAGCAGTACTTC
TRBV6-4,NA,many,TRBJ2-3,CASSDRADTQYF,TGTGCCAGCAGTGACAGAGCAGATACGCAGTATTTT
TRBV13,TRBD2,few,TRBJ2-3,CASSYPSSGSTDTQYF,TGTGCCAGCAGCTACCCCTCTAGCGGGAGCACAGATACGCAGTATTTT
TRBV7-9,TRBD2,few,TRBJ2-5,CASSLEVLAGQETQYF,TGTGCCAGCAGCTTAGAAGTACTAGCGGGACAAGAGACCCAGTACTTC
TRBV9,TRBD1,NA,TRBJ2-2,CASSGQGGATGELFF,TGTGCCAGCAGCGGACAGGGTGGTGCCACCGGGGAGCTGTTTTTT
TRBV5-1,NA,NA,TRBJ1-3,CASSLGNLGGNTIYF,TGCGCCAGCAGCTTGGGCAATCTAGGTGGAAACACCATATATTTT
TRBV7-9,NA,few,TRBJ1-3,CASSLKRGFSGNTIYF,TGTGCCAGCAGCTTAAAGCGGGGGTTCTCTGGAAACACCATATATTTT
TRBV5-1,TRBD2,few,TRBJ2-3,CASRPGLAGLATDTQYF,TGCGCCAGCAGACCGGGACTAGCGGGGTTGGCGACAGATACGCAGTATTTT
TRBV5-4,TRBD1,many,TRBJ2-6,CASSPGTGSGANVLTF,TGTGCCAGCAGCCCCGGGACAGGATCTGGGGCCAACGTCCTGACTTTC
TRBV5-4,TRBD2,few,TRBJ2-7,CASSLRVAGVSYEQYF,TGTGCCAGCAGCTTGCGGGTAGCGGGAGTCTCCTACGAGCAGTACTTC
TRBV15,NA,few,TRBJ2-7,CATSRDRYEQYF,TGTGCCACCAGCAGAGACCGCTACGAGCAGTACTTC
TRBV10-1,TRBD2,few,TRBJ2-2,CASSALTSGRANTGELFF,TGCGCCAGCAGTGCCCTAACTAGCGGGAGGGCGAACACCGGGGAGCTGTTTTTT
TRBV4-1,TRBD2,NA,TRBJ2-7,CASSQDASGRGVEQYF,TGCGCCAGCAGCCAAGACGCGAGCGGGAGAGGAGTGGAGCAGTACTTC